The 29 T cell receptor beta chains below were found in one sample sequenced in a study of neurological immune-mediated disorders. TCRdb independently ran MiXCR on the 5' RACE reads; one entry per CDR3 protein. Here the sample spans over 45,000 distinct CDR3 sequences, roughly 24% being singletons. The sequenced sample consisted of PBMCs. The receptors come from a woman in her sixties or seventies in good health.

In its sample, this clonotype was seen many times. The chain has TRBV12-3 or TRBV12-4 and TRBJ1-1; 7 positions agree with TRBD1. CDR3 size: 13 residues. V shed 6 bases and J 4 bases; nucleotides not matched to a gene: 5. The CDR3 DNA is TGTGCCAGCAGCTGGGGACAGCGCACTGAAGCTTTCTTT. It translates to CASSWGQRTEAFF.

The V call is TRBV29-1, the J call TRBJ1-1; the D gene is possibly TRBD1 (5 bases). Germline assignment: CDR1 SQVTM and CDR2 ANQGSEA. CDR3 size: 10 residues. V lost 2 bases, J lost 7 bases, and 5 bases lay in between. CDR3 sequence (DNA): TGCAGCGTTGAAAGGGGTGAAGCTTTCTTT. The encoded protein is CSVERGEAFF.

This clonotype was seen ten or more times. V gene TRBV20-1 combines with J gene TRBJ2-3; tentatively, D is TRBD2 (6 bases). The CDR3 covers 15 residues. Trimming stripped 6 bases from V and 0 bases from J, with 16 bases between. CDR1 and CDR2 (germline): DFQATT, SNEGSKA (reference sequence). The CDR3 loop is CSATAGTYSTDTQYF. For the CDR3, the DNA is TGCAGTGCAACCGCCGGGACTTATAGCACAGATACGCAGTATTTT.

This clonotype was seen many times. The CDR3 coding sequence is TGCGCCAGCAGTCCTAGAGGCGCGGGGAATGAGCAGTTCTTC. Translating it yields CASSPRGAGNEQFF. The chain couples TRBV5-1 to TRBJ2-1; weak D call: TRBD2 (6 bases). Germline V gene sequence: CDR1 SGHRS, CDR2 YFSETQ. The V gene lost 5 bases and the J gene lost 7 bases, with 16 bases spanning the gap. CDR3 length: 14 residues.

There are many counts of this clonotype. The V gene is TRBV6-5, the J gene TRBJ1-2, with 9 nucleotides matching TRBD1. The CDR3 spans 12 residues. From germline, CDR1 is MNHEY and CDR2 SVGAGI. V shed 5 bases and J 7 bases; nucleotides not matched to a gene: 2. CDR3 sequence reads: CASSGDRAGYTF. In nucleotides, the CDR3 is TGTGCCAGCAGTGGGGACAGGGCTGGCTACACCTTC.

This clonotype has a count of ten or more. The chain couples TRBV5-1 to TRBJ2-7; tentative D call: TRBD2 (5 bases). Germline loops: CDR1 SGHRS, CDR2 YFSETQ. This CDR3 region has 15 residues. Trimming left V 3 bases short and J 6 bases short, with 19 bases between. The CDR3 loop is CASSWGTRTLREQYF. The CDR3 DNA reads TGCGCCAGCAGCTGGGGAACTAGGACCCTTCGCGAGCAGTACTTC.

This clonotype was detected a few times. The V call is TRBV7-9, the J call TRBJ2-7, with D possibly TRBD1 on 6 matching bases. The germline gives CDR1 SEHNR, CDR2 FQNEAQ (reference sequence). The V and J ends lost 2 bases and 3 bases respectively, with 14 bases between them. The CDR3 is 15 residues long. The CDR3 here is CASSLMGAIGYEQYF. The CDR3 region has the DNA TGTGCCAGCAGCTTAATGGGGGCGATTGGCTACGAGCAGTACTTC.

The sample holds a few counts of this clonotype. The CDR3 nucleotides are TGCGCCAGCAGCTTGGGACTAGCGGGAGTCGTCTACAATGAGCAGTTCTTC. Its protein is CASSLGLAGVVYNEQFF. This rearrangement joins TRBV5-1 to TRBJ2-1; 12 bases are shared with TRBD2. V lost 0 bases and J lost 3; bases outside the gene matches: 4. This CDR3 has 17 amino acids. From germline, CDR1 is SGHRS and CDR2 YFSETQ.

The V and J genes are TRBV10-3 and TRBJ2-1, with TRBD2 as a possible D gene (5 bases). Germline CDR1 ENHRY, CDR2 SYGVKD. The CDR3 runs to 15 residues. V gave up 2 bases and J gave up 3 bases, with 11 bases separating them. CDR3 sequence reads: CAISERGGYYNEQFF. The CDR3, as DNA: TGTGCCATCAGTGAGCGGGGTGGGTACTACAATGAGCAGTTCTTC.

This clonotype was recorded at least ten times. The chain links TRBV29-1 to TRBJ2-3; D remains ambiguous. The ends were cut back, 4 bases at V and 3 bases at J, with 17 bases in the middle. CDR1 SQVTM and CDR2 ANQGSEA come from the germline V gene. The CDR3 extends over 15 amino acids. The DNA for the CDR3 is TGCAGCGTTGTCGGGCCCTTAGGGTGGACAGATACGCAGTATTTT. This sequence encodes CSVVGPLGWTDTQYF.

Ten or more counts support this clonotype. The V and J genes are TRBV4-2 and TRBJ2-3, with D possibly called TRBD1 or TRBD2 (5 bases each). The length of the CDR3 is 17 residues. V lost 3 bases, J lost 1 base, and 17 bases lay in between. CDR1 is LGHNA and CDR2 is YNFKEQ in the germline V gene. The CDR3 here is CASSQGVLAGGTDTQYF. The CDR3 DNA reads as TGTGCCAGCAGCCAGGGGGTCTTGGCGGGTGGCACAGATACGCAGTATTTT.

This clonotype was observed many times. The rearrangement joins TRBV20-1 to TRBJ2-5; D is possibly TRBD1 (6 bases). The V and J ends lost 5 bases and 6 bases respectively, with 22 bases between them. CDR3 size: 15 residues. Per the germline V gene, CDR1 is DFQATT and CDR2 is SNEGSKA (reference sequence). The CDR3 DNA reads as TGCAGTGCTCTACAGGGCTCTGTTATTACGAAGACCCAGTACTTC. Translated, it gives CSALQGSVITKTQYF.

This clonotype has just one count. The chain combines TRBV20-1 with TRBJ2-3; unclear D gene. The CDR3 length is 13 residues. CDR1 and CDR2 (germline): DFQATT, SNEGSKA (reference sequence). V was shortened by 3 bases and J by 0 bases, with 7 bases between the two germline ends. CDR3 bases: TGCAGTGCTAGTGCGTATAGCACAGATACGCAGTATTTT. This translates into CSASAYSTDTQYF.

The V gene is TRBV5-1, the J gene TRBJ2-1; the D call may be TRBD1 or TRBD2 (5 bases each). The CDR3 length is 14 residues. V lost 2 bases, J lost 8 bases, and 14 bases lay in between. Germline CDR1 reads SGHRS; CDR2 reads YFSETQ. The CDR3 DNA reads TGCGCCAGCAGCTTCGGGGCCCCGGCTGATGAGCAGTTCTTC. It yields the protein CASSFGAPADEQFF. The variable domain in full, completed from reference TRBV5-1 and TRBJ2-1, reads KAGVTQTPRYLIKTRGQQVTLSCSPISGHRSVSWYQQTPGQGLQFLFEYFSETQRNKGNFPGRFSGRQFSNSRSEMNVSTLELGDSALYLCASSFGAPADEQFFGPGTRLTVL.

Many counts were recorded for this clonotype. V and J are TRBV20-1 and TRBJ2-1; 7 bases fit TRBD2. CDR1 DFQATT and CDR2 SNEGSKA come from the germline V gene (reference sequence). The CDR3 has 14 residues. Losses at the gene ends were 6 bases for V and 2 bases for J; bases not matched to a gene: 7. The DNA for the CDR3 is TGCAGTGCGACCCTAGCGGCCCCCTACAATGAGCAGTTCTTC. Its translation is CSATLAAPYNEQFF.

Many counts were recorded for this clonotype. J is TRBJ2-5 and V is TRBV5-1; D may be TRBD2 (5 bases). This CDR3 region has 14 residues. V was trimmed by 1 base and J by 4 bases, leaving 11 bases between them. Germline values: CDR1 SGHRS, CDR2 YFSETQ. CDR3 sequence: CASSLFGEGETQYF. The CDR3 region has the DNA TGCGCCAGCAGCTTGTTCGGGGAAGGAGAGACCCAGTACTTC.

This clonotype was observed at least ten times. This rearrangement joins TRBV28 to TRBJ2-3; 7 bases match TRBD2. The J segment lost 2 bases and the V segment lost 8 bases, leaving 7 bases of the junction unmatched. CDR3 size: 14 residues. CDR1 MDHEN and CDR2 SYDVKM come from the germline V gene. The CDR3: CASRRAGNTDTQYF. DNA of the CDR3: TGTGCCAGCCGGCGAGCGGGAAACACAGATACGCAGTATTTT.

This clonotype showed up many times. V is TRBV11-1 and J is TRBJ2-7; 7 bases align to TRBD2. Per the germline V gene, CDR1 is SGHAT and CDR2 is FQDESV (reference sequence). Unmatched junction bases numbered 3, after V lost 5 bases and J lost 5 bases. The CDR3 is 12 amino acids. This chain's CDR3 is CASSQGRDEQYF. In nucleotides, the CDR3 is TGTGCCAGCAGCCAAGGGAGGGACGAGCAGTACTTC.

The chain joins TRBV12-3 or TRBV12-4 to TRBJ2-2; D is unclear. Trimming pared 7 bases from V and 8 bases from J, leaving 17 bases between. The CDR3 has 14 amino acids. The CDR3 protein is CASIILDQTGELFF. The CDR3, as DNA: TGTGCCAGCATTATCCTAGACCAGACTGGGGAGCTGTTTTTT.

This clonotype was picked up a small number of times. The rearrangement joins TRBV18 to TRBJ2-3; no clear D. The germline V gene has CDR1 KGHSH and CDR2 LQKENI. The V end lost 0 bases, the J end lost 0 bases, and 1 base lay between the germline ends. The CDR3 sequence is 13 residues long. CDR3 coding DNA: TGTGCCAGCTCACCACCGAGCACAGATACGCAGTATTTT. Protein: CASSPPSTDTQYF.

Ten or more counts support this clonotype. The chain carries TRBV5-1 and TRBJ2-5; TRBD1 or TRBD2 may be the D gene (6 bases each). Germline CDR1 SGHRS, CDR2 YFSETQ. The CDR3 runs to 14 residues. V dropped 4 bases and J dropped 4 bases, with 14 bases sitting between them. CDR3 loop: CASSPPEGGETQYF. In DNA form, the CDR3 reads TGCGCCAGCAGCCCCCCTGAGGGGGGAGAGACCCAGTACTTC.

This clonotype was detected ten times or more. The CDR3 bases are TGTGCCAGCAGCTTACGGCCCACATGGAACACTGAAGCTTTCTTT. This codes for CASSLRPTWNTEAFF. The chain links TRBV7-2 to TRBJ1-1; no firm D call. The CDR3 covers 15 residues. Germline V gene data show CDR1 as SGHTA and CDR2 as FQGNSA. The V and J ends lost 2 bases and 1 base respectively, with 11 bases between them.

The chain recombines TRBV12-3 or TRBV12-4 with TRBJ2-1; 7 bases line up with TRBD1. V was pared by 3 bases and J by 3 bases, with 11 bases of the junction left unmatched. CDR3 length equals 17 residues. The CDR3 reads CASSFASGQLDYNEQFF. The CDR3 DNA reads as TGTGCCAGCAGTTTTGCTTCGGGACAGTTAGACTACAATGAGCAGTTCTTC.

CDR3 DNA: TGTGCCAGCAGCAACCAGGCCACCAGGGATGAGCAGTTCTTC. Its protein product is CASSNQATRDEQFF. The chain links TRBV7-2 to TRBJ2-1; perhaps TRBD1 as D (5 bases). The CDR3 runs to 14 residues. Per the germline V gene, CDR1 is SGHTA and CDR2 is FQGNSA. The ends were cut back, 5 bases at V and 8 bases at J, with 16 bases in the middle.

For the CDR3, the DNA is TGTGCCTGGATGGGCGGCTTCTACGAGCAGTACTTC. Translation: CAWMGGFYEQYF. The J gene is TRBJ2-7, the V gene TRBV30, with D hard to call. Germline V CDR1 and CDR2: GTSNPN, SVGIG (reference sequence). This CDR3 region has 12 residues. Trimming cost V 4 bases and J 3 bases, with 10 bases left between them. Based on the CDR3 plus reference TRBV30 and TRBJ2-7, the full variable domain is SQTIHQWPATLVQPVGSPLSLECTVEGTSNPNLYWYRQAAGRGLQLLFYSVGIGQISSEVPQNLSASRPQDRQFILSSKKLLLSDSGFYLCAWMGGFYEQYFGPGTRLTVT.

This clonotype has a count of ten or more. The genes are TRBV14 and TRBJ2-1; no clear D gene. The CDR3 runs 15 residues. The V gene's germline CDR1 is SGHDN and CDR2 FVKESK. V was clipped by 3 bases and J by 8 bases, with 17 bases between them. CDR3 nucleotide sequence: TGTGCCAGCAGCCATCGCTCGGGCGCCGCGGATGAGCAGTTCTTC. It specifies CASSHRSGAADEQFF.

This clonotype was seen a handful of times. The rearrangement links TRBV9 to TRBJ2-1; TRBD2 matches at 9 bases. CDR1 and CDR2 from the germline V gene are SGDLS and YYNGEE. The J segment lost 2 bases and the V segment lost 1 base, leaving 13 bases of the junction unmatched. CDR3 length equals 19 residues. CDR3 sequence (DNA): TGTGCCAGCAGCGTAAGCGGGACTAGCCCGAAGAGGCCCTACAATGAGCAGTTCTTC. Translated: CASSVSGTSPKRPYNEQFF.

The sample holds many counts of this clonotype. The rearrangement links TRBV7-9 to TRBJ2-5; D unclear. Trimming left V 2 bases short and J 5 bases short, with 3 bases between. Germline CDR1 reads SEHNR; CDR2 reads FQNEAQ (reference sequence). This CDR3 spans 11 amino acids. The CDR3 sequence is CASSLQETQYF. The CDR3 bases are TGTGCCAGCAGCTTACAGGAGACCCAGTACTTC.

This clonotype was found many times. The chain couples TRBV20-1 to TRBJ1-2; TRBD1 might be the D (5 bases). Germline assignment: CDR1 DFQATT and CDR2 SNEGSKA (reference sequence). CDR3 size: 12 residues. V was trimmed by 4 bases and J by 8 bases, leaving 14 bases between them. The CDR3 coding sequence is TGCAGTGCTAACGACAGAACCCTCGGCTACACCTTC. Protein product: CSANDRTLGYTF.